Presented here are 21 T cell receptor beta chains from one specimen sequenced in a study of T cell responses to AZD1222 COVID-19 vaccine. Assay: immunoSEQ multiplex PCR; the TCRdb copy retains only in-frame clones and omits some. The sample includes about 120,000 clones, about 86% of them seen just once. This material consisted of peripheral blood, taken on day 0 of AZD1222 vaccination. These receptors all stem from an adult in good health.

The genes are TRBV19 and TRBJ1-5; 9 bases line up with TRBD1. J lost 0 bases, V lost 5 bases, and 2 bases had no gene match. This CDR3 spans 15 amino acids. Per the germline V gene, CDR1 is LNHDA and CDR2 is SQIVND (reference sequence). The CDR3 nucleotides are TGTGCCAGTAGTGGGGGACAGGGTAGCAATCAGCCCCAGCATTTT. Its translation is CASSGGQGSNQPQHF. Full variable domain (missing parts from reference TRBV19 and TRBJ1-5): DGGITQSPKYLFRKEGQNVTLSCEQNLNHDAMYWYRQDPGQGLRLIYYSQIVNDFQKGDIAEGYSVSREKKESFPLTVTSAQKNPTAFYLCASSGGQGSNQPQHFGDGTRLSIL.

V is TRBV15 and J is TRBJ1-4; D is unresolved. The CDR3 is 15 amino acids. V was shortened by 0 bases and J by 1 base, with 6 bases between the two germline ends. Germline V gene sequence: CDR1 LNHNV, CDR2 YYDKDF (reference sequence). The CDR3 coding sequence is TGTGCCACCAGCAGAGATGCGGGAACTAATGAAAAACTGTTTTTT. Translation: CATSRDAGTNEKLFF.

This clone came up a few times. At one boundary the junction diverges from the germline segment, which might be a read error. This rearrangement joins TRBV5-1 to TRBJ2-4, with D possibly being TRBD1 or TRBD2 (6 bases each). CDR3 length: 18 residues. CDR1 SGHRS and CDR2 YFSETQ come from the germline V gene. The chain's CDR3 is CARSGSWGPTGPGDIQYF. As DNA, the CDR3 is TGCGCCCGCAGCGGCTCTTGGGGGCCAACGGGTCCGGGGGACATTCAGTACTTC.

This chain links TRBV14 with TRBJ2-1; possible D gene TRBD2, 5 bases. From germline, CDR1 is SGHDN and CDR2 FVKESK. V dropped 4 bases and J dropped 10 bases, with 14 bases sitting between them. This CDR3 spans 13 amino acids. CDR3 in amino acids: CASSRLGPGEQFF. The CDR3 region has the DNA TGTGCCAGCAGCCGATTAGGACCGGGGGAGCAGTTCTTC.

The rearrangement joins TRBV7-9 to TRBJ1-2; the D is unclear. The CDR3 contains 12 residues. Trimming cost V 3 bases and J 7 bases, with 9 bases left between them. Germline assignment: CDR1 SEHNR and CDR2 FQNEAQ (reference sequence). CDR3 sequence reads: CASSFEAGGYTF. CDR3 in DNA: TGTGCCAGCAGCTTCGAGGCGGGTGGCTACACCTTC.

The chain carries TRBV28 and TRBJ2-1; TRBD2 matches 7 bases. The trim removed 2 bases at V and 4 bases at J, leaving 5 bases unmatched. Germline V lookup: CDR1 MDHEN, CDR2 SYDVKM. The CDR3 is 15 residues long. CDR3 sequence reads: CASSLLSGNYNEQFF. The DNA for the CDR3 is TGTGCCAGCAGTTTACTCAGCGGGAATTACAATGAGCAGTTCTTC.

The chain has TRBV7-9 and TRBJ1-2; the D is unclear. V was shortened by 0 bases and J by 4 bases, with 12 bases between the two germline ends. Germline-derived CDR1 and CDR2 are SEHNR and FQNEAQ (reference sequence). This CDR3 comprises 15 residues. CDR3 in DNA: TGTGCCAGCAGCTTAGCAGACGGTTTACCCTATGGCTACACCTTC. Encoded protein: CASSLADGLPYGYTF.

The gene calls are TRBV28 and TRBJ2-7; TRBD1 is a possible D gene (6 bases). This CDR3 spans 14 amino acids. Germline V gene lookup returns CDR1 MDHEN and CDR2 SYDVKM. Trimming removed 6 bases at V and 2 bases at J, with 14 bases between. CDR3 DNA sequence: TGTGCCAGCAGCAACTGGGGACAAACCTACGAGCAGTACTTC. This encodes CASSNWGQTYEQYF.

The chain uses TRBV29-1 and TRBJ2-3; D is unclear. The CDR3 has 12 residues. Germline V gene data show CDR1 as SQVTM and CDR2 as ANQGSEA. V was trimmed by 7 bases and J by 1 base, leaving 9 bases between them. This chain's CDR3 is CSALLGTDTQYF. CDR3 nucleotides: TGCAGCGCCCTCCTGGGCACAGATACGCAGTATTTT.

The V gene is TRBV6-1, the J gene TRBJ1-1; tentatively, D is TRBD1 (5 bases). CDR1 and CDR2 from the germline V gene are MNHNS and SASEGT. The CDR3 length is 13 residues. The V and J ends lost 2 bases and 5 bases respectively, with 9 bases between them. The CDR3 here is CASSERQMTEAFF. The CDR3 DNA reads as TGTGCCAGCAGTGAACGACAGATGACTGAAGCTTTCTTT.

The chain joins TRBV6-7 to TRBJ1-5, with D perhaps TRBD1 (6 bases). TRBV6-7 is an ORF, and what it does is uncertain. V gave up 11 bases and J gave up 7 bases, with 18 bases separating them. CDR3 size: 13 residues. CDR3 residues: CAGPRGLDQPQHF. Written as DNA, the CDR3 is TGTGCCGGTCCCCGGGGGCTAGACCAGCCCCAGCATTTT.

The rearrangement joins TRBV5-3 to TRBJ2-7, with D unclear. TRBV5-3 is an ORF; its function is uncertain. V was clipped by 4 bases and J by 5 bases, with 16 bases between them. This CDR3 is built from 14 residues. CDR3 residues: CARSPSHPTDEQYF. In DNA, the CDR3 is TGTGCCAGAAGCCCGTCCCATCCTACTGACGAGCAGTACTTC.

This chain connects TRBV5-4 to TRBJ2-1; 11 nucleotides line up with TRBD1. This CDR3 is built from 17 residues. Germline loops: CDR1 SGHNT, CDR2 YYREEE (reference sequence). The junction had 11 bases not matched to a gene; V was cut back by 0 bases and J by 9 bases. CDR3 sequence (DNA): TGTGCCAGCAGCTTGGGAGGACCGGGACAGGGGGACGCTGAGCAGTTCTTC. It specifies CASSLGGPGQGDAEQFF.

The V gene is TRBV19, the J gene TRBJ2-5; TRBD1 matches at 9 bases. Germline V gene lookup returns CDR1 LNHDA and CDR2 SQIVND (reference sequence). This CDR3 contains 14 residues. V dropped 4 bases and J dropped 5; count of bases not matched to a gene: 5. CDR3 sequence reads: CASSTTGGVETQYF. DNA for the CDR3: TGTGCCAGTAGTACCACAGGGGGCGTGGAGACCCAGTACTTC.

The rearrangement links TRBV6-5 to TRBJ1-2; D not certain. V was clipped by 6 bases and J by 7 bases, with 15 bases between them. Germline lookup yields CDR1 MNHEY and CDR2 SVGAGI. The CDR3 is 13 residues long. The CDR3 region has the DNA TGTGCCAGCAGGGCCATCAATTTACCTGGCTACACCTTC. Encoded protein: CASRAINLPGYTF.

The V gene is TRBV14, the J gene TRBJ1-2, with D maybe TRBD1 (5 bases). CDR1 and CDR2 from the germline V gene are SGHDN and FVKESK. V lost 1 base, J lost 8 bases, and 14 bases lay in between. The length of the CDR3 is 14 residues. The DNA of the CDR3 is TGTGCCAGCAGCCAAGCGGTAGGGACGCGGGGCTACACCTTC. It translates to CASSQAVGTRGYTF.

This clone was counted a few times. V is TRBV7-9 and J is TRBJ1-2; D ambiguous. CDR3 length: 15 amino acids. V lost 4 bases, J lost 2 bases, and 14 bases lay in between. Germline assignment: CDR1 SEHNR and CDR2 FQNEAQ (reference sequence). CDR3 residues: CASSSRVGVNYGYTF. In DNA, the CDR3 is TGTGCCAGCAGCTCAAGAGTGGGAGTAAACTATGGCTACACCTTC.

This chain connects TRBV4-1 to TRBJ2-3; 10 bases map to TRBD1. This CDR3 spans 16 amino acids. CDR1 and CDR2 (germline): MGHRA, YSYEKL. V was clipped by 1 base and J by 1 base; unmatched bases: 2. The CDR3: CASSQAGTGGTDTQYF. As DNA, the CDR3 is TGCGCCAGCAGCCAAGCCGGGACAGGGGGCACAGATACGCAGTATTTT.

The chain employs TRBV28 and TRBJ1-1; unclear D gene. The length of the CDR3 is 15 residues. Germline V gene lookup returns CDR1 MDHEN and CDR2 SYDVKM. V lost 7 bases to trimming and J lost 5 bases, with 20 bases between them. CDR3 bases: TGTGCCAGCACCCCGGACGCAGTACTGAGGACTGAAGCTTTCTTT. Protein product: CASTPDAVLRTEAFF. Together with reference TRBV28 and TRBJ1-1, the CDR3 gives the full variable domain: DVKVTQSSRYLVKRTGEKVFLECVQDMDHENMFWYRQDPGLGLRLIYFSYDVKMKEKGDIPEGYSVSREKKERFSLILESASTNQTSMYLCASTPDAVLRTEAFFGQGTRLTVV.

The CDR3 coding sequence is TGTGCCAGCAGCCCAACGGGCCCAGGGGTAGAGACCCAGTACTTC. Encoded protein: CASSPTGPGVETQYF. The chain has TRBV7-9 and TRBJ2-5; D possibly corresponds to TRBD1 (6 bases). Germline CDR1 reads SEHNR; CDR2 reads FQNEAQ (reference sequence). The V gene lost 5 bases and the J gene lost 4 bases, with 17 bases spanning the gap. The CDR3 length is 15 residues.

This chain joins TRBV24-1 and TRBJ2-1; D may be TRBD1 (6 bases). The CDR3 is made up of 12 amino acids. Between the trimmed V and J ends, which lost 3 bases and 15 bases, there was a span of 14 bases. Germline lookup yields CDR1 KGHDR and CDR2 SFDVKD. CDR3 nucleotide sequence: TGTGCCACCAGTGATCCAGGGGTACGAACGTTCTTC. Translation: CATSDPGVRTFF.